The 3 T cell receptor beta chains below come from one sample, sequenced in a study of blood T cell repertoires in COVID-19. Sequencing was performed with immunoSEQ multiplex PCR; in TCRdb, only in-frame clones are kept and a portion is missing. Of under 250,000 clones listed, around 80% were seen once; the top ten hold roughly 7%. The sample comprised peripheral blood. The receptors shown here come from a woman in her 70s with acute or convalescent COVID-19.

The CDR3 loop is CATSIYGVNTQYF. CDR3 in DNA: TGTGCCACCAGCATATACGGGGTAAATACGCAGTATTTT. This rearrangement joins TRBV15 to TRBJ2-3; D possibly corresponds to TRBD2 (5 bases). Germline V gene lookup returns CDR1 LNHNV and CDR2 YYDKDF (reference sequence). V was clipped by 4 bases and J by 7 bases, with 12 bases between them. There are 13 residues in the CDR3.

CDR3 bases: TGTGCCAGCAGTTCCATACTTTTGGTAGCTTTCTTT. It is translated as CASSSILLVAFF. J is TRBJ1-1 and V is TRBV12-3 or TRBV12-4, with D hard to call. Trimming removed 4 bases at V and 10 bases at J, with 13 bases between. The CDR3 is 12 residues long.

The sample holds a few counts of this clone. This CDR3 is also generated by other DNA sequences in the sample. This rearrangement joins TRBV2 to TRBJ1-2; TRBD1 aligns across 9 bases. The CDR3 sequence is 13 residues long. Germline values: CDR1 SNHLY, CDR2 FYNNEI. The trim removed 4 bases at V and 4 bases at J, leaving 1 base unmatched. CDR3 DNA: TGTGCCAGCAGTGGGGACAGGGCCTATGGCTACACCTTC. Encoded protein: CASSGDRAYGYTF.